The present entry profiles one TCR beta chain with its context. Germline V gene sequence: CDR1 MNHEY, CDR2 SMNVEV (reference sequence). This CDR3 comprises 15 residues. Between the trimmed V and J ends, which lost 6 bases and 1 base, there was a span of 15 bases. Method: immunoSEQ multiplex PCR; TCRdb's copy keeps in-frame clones and lacks some. This table holds tens of thousands of clones, about 89% found once. This entry belongs to a study of T cell changes during pregnancy in multiple sclerosis. This clonotype was obtained from a female donor with multiple sclerosis, enrolled in a pregnancy study. The sequenced sample was CD4+ T cells from peripheral blood mononuclear cells, obtained in the first trimester of pregnancy. This chain joins TRBV27 and TRBJ1-2; TRBD1 might be the D (6 bases). CDR3 DNA sequence: TGTGCCAGCAGACCTATAGGGGGATTTAACTATGGCTACACCTTC. This encodes CASRPIGGFNYGYTF.